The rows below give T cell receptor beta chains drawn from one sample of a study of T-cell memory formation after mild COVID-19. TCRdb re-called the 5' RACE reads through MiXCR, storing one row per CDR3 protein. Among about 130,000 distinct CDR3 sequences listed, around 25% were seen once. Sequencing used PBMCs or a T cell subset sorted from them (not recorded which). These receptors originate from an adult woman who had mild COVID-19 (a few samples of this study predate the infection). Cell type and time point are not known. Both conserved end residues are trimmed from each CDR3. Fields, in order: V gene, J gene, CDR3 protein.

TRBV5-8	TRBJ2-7	ASSFGVTGGLEQY
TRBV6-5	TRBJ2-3	ASSYLGTGGTDTQY
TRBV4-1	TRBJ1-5	ASSQWAVNQPQH
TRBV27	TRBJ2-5	ASSLPDSRTQY
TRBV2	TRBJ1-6	ASKEAGVKSPLH
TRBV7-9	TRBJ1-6	ASSLSPSKNSPLH
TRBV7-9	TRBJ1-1	ASRPDYRGNTEAF
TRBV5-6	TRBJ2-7	ASSSATRESYEQY
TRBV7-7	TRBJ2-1	ASSLLLARAYNEQF
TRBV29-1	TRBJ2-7	SVASFGDEQY
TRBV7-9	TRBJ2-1	ASSQTRNEQF
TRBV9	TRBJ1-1	ASSVVVGTEAF
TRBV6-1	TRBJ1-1	ASFVMSTEAF
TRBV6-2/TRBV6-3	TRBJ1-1	ASSQQGSEAF
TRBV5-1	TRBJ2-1	ASGSGGGNYNEQF
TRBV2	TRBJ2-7	ASRPGQGYEQY
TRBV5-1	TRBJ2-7	ASSIVALGYEQY
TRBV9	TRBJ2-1	ASSVHRDRGANEQF
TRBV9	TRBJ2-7	ASSGTAYEQY
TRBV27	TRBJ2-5	ASSFGVRETQY
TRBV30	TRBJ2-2	ASPYGAGGPDTGELF
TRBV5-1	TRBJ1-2	ASSLIQGAPSYGYT
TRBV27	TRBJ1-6	ASSPGPTSSPLH
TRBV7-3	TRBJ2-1	ASSGLQGNEQF
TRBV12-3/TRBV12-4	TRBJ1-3	ASTDRTGSSGNTIY
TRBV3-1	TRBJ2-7	ASSQNQDWSFEQY
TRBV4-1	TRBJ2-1	ASSQEQGPPNNEQF
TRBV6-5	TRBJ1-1	ASSFRTEAF
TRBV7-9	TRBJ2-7	ASSLVAPGTYEQY
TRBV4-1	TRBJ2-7	ASSHGRGPYEQY
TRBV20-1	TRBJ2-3	SLTGQGSTDTQY
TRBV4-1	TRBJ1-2	ASSQGEGPRDGYT
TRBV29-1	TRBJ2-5	SVEPAGAEETQY
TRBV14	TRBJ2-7	ASSPPGQVDEQY
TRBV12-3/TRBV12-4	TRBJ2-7	ASSGDRGPYEQY